These T cell receptor beta chains were read from a single sample in a study of T-cell memory formation after mild COVID-19. TCRdb re-called the 5' RACE reads with MiXCR, one entry per CDR3 protein. This table holds more than 250,000 distinct CDR3 sequences, about a sixth found once. The sample was PBMCs or a T cell subset sorted from them (not recorded which). The receptors derive from a man younger than 35 who had mild COVID-19 (a few samples of this study predate the infection). Cell type and time point are not known. The CDR3 runs from the conserved cysteine through the conserved F or W. The D gene is left open where the match is weak. The listing skips clone size in some rows; elsewhere it reads once, few, many or a size class.

j_call d_call clone_size cdr3_length v_call cdr3_nt cdr3_aa
TRBJ2-5 TRBD2 NA 16 TRBV4-2 TGTGCCAGCAGCCAGGATCGAGCGGGGGTCAAAGAGACCCAGTACTTC CASSQDRAGVKETQYF
TRBJ2-7 NA NA 14 TRBV5-1 TGCGCCAGCAGCTACCGGACAGCTCAGGACGAGCAGTACTTC CASSYRTAQDEQYF
TRBJ1-2 NA few 13 TRBV28 TGTGCCAGCAGTCCCGCCGGGGGCGATGGCTACACCTTC CASSPAGGDGYTF
TRBJ1-5 TRBD1 NA 12 TRBV29-1 TGCAGCGTTGGTACAGGGGATCAGCCCCAGCATTTT CSVGTGDQPQHF
TRBJ2-3 TRBD1 few 15 TRBV7-9 TGTGCCAGCAGCTACAGGGACAGGGGACTTTATACGCAGTATTTT CASSYRDRGLYTQYF
TRBJ1-1 NA many 14 TRBV5-1 TGCGCCAGCAGCTTGGGCCCCCAACAGGGTGAAGCTTTCTTT CASSLGPQQGEAFF
TRBJ2-7 NA NA 15 TRBV6-2/TRBV6-3 TGTGCCAGCAGTACCAGAGGCGGGCCCCCCTACGAGCAGTACTTC CASSTRGGPPYEQYF
TRBJ2-1 NA few 12 TRBV5-1 TGCGCCAGCAAGTTGGGGCACAATGAGCAGTTCTTC CASKLGHNEQFF
TRBJ1-2 NA NA 14 TRBV7-6 TGTGCCAGCAGCTTAGGGGTAGAGGACTATGGCTACACCTTC CASSLGVEDYGYTF
TRBJ2-5 TRBD1 few 15 TRBV7-9 TGTGCCAGCAGCGTCCAGGGGGTTTGGCAAGAGACCCAGTACTTC CASSVQGVWQETQYF
TRBJ2-5 NA NA 14 TRBV18 TGTGCCAGCTCACCCCAGGGGCAAAGAGAGACCCAGTACTTC CASSPQGQRETQYF
TRBJ1-5 TRBD1 NA 16 TRBV7-2 TGTGCCAGCAGCCCCCACAGGGGCAGGAGCAATCAGCCCCAGCATTTT CASSPHRGRSNQPQHF
TRBJ1-6 NA few 15 TRBV5-1 TGCGCCAGCAGCTTGTTTCGGGCCTCTTATTCACCCCTCCACTTT CASSLFRASYSPLHF
TRBJ2-4 NA NA 12 TRBV7-3 TGTGCCAGCAGCGCGGACGGGACTTTTCAGTACTTC CASSADGTFQYF
TRBJ2-2 TRBD1 few 15 TRBV4-3 TGCGCCAGCAGCTTTACAGGGGGCCGATTTGGGGAGCTGTTTTTT CASSFTGGRFGELFF
TRBJ1-2 NA NA 16 TRBV7-2 TGTGCCAGCAGCCCCCTCCAGGGACAAGAGGGCTATGGCTACACCTTC CASSPLQGQEGYGYTF
TRBJ2-5 NA NA 15 TRBV12-3/TRBV12-4 TGTGCCAGCAGCGCCTGGGGGACGGTTGAAGAGACCCAGTACTTC CASSAWGTVEETQYF
TRBJ2-6 NA NA 15 TRBV12-3/TRBV12-4 TGTGCCAGCACTTTAGGCGCGTCCGGGGCCAACGTCCTGACTTTC CASTLGASGANVLTF
TRBJ2-5 NA NA 16 TRBV2 TGTGCCAGCAGGTCGTATATGGGGGGGGCCCAAGAGACCCAGTACTTC CASRSYMGGAQETQYF
TRBJ2-3 NA NA 14 TRBV7-2 TGTGCCAGCAGCCCCACAGCGAGCACAGATACGCAGTATTTT CASSPTASTDTQYF
TRBJ2-1 NA NA 14 TRBV14 TGTGCCAGCAGCCAAGAAAACTGGAGTAATGAGCAGTTCTTC CASSQENWSNEQFF
TRBJ2-1 TRBD2 NA 17 TRBV4-3 TGCGCCAGCAGCCAAACTAGGACTAGCGGACTCTACAATGAGCAGTTCTTC CASSQTRTSGLYNEQFF
TRBJ2-5 TRBD1 few 14 TRBV5-4 TGTGCCAGCAGCACGACAGGGGACCGAGAGACCCAGTACTTC CASSTTGDRETQYF
TRBJ2-7 TRBD2 NA 18 TRBV7-6 TGTGCCAGCAGCCCTCGGACTAGCGGGGGGCCTGATTCCTACGAGCAGTACTTC CASSPRTSGGPDSYEQYF
TRBJ2-1 NA NA 13 TRBV20-1 TGCAGTGCTAAGAAGACGGGGGATAATGAGCAGTTCTTC CSAKKTGDNEQFF
TRBJ2-7 TRBD1 NA 14 TRBV4-3 TGCGCCAGCAGCCAAGGATCAGGGGGCTACGAGCAGTACTTC CASSQGSGGYEQYF
TRBJ1-4 NA NA 8 TRBV21-1 TGCATGCAAACGCTACTGTTTTTT CMQTLLFF
TRBJ1-6 NA NA 16 TRBV5-1 TGCGCCAGCAGCTCCCAACTCTCCCCGAATAATTCACCCCTCCACTTT CASSSQLSPNNSPLHF
TRBJ2-3 TRBD1 few 16 TRBV6-1 TGTGCCAGCAGTGAGCCCCGACAGGGATTGACAGATACGCAGTATTTT CASSEPRQGLTDTQYF
TRBJ2-5 NA many 11 TRBV7-2 TGTGCCAGCAGCCCCGGGGGGACCCAGTACTTC CASSPGGTQYF
TRBJ2-1 TRBD2 NA 13 TRBV9 TGTGCCAGCGTGGGAGGGGACCTAAATGAGCAGTTCTTC CASVGGDLNEQFF
TRBJ1-2 TRBD1 NA 13 TRBV3-1 TGTGCCAGCAGCCAGGGACAGGGCTCCGGCTACACCTTC CASSQGQGSGYTF
TRBJ1-1 TRBD1 many 17 TRBV6-2/TRBV6-3 TGTGCCAGCAGTTTCATCCAGGGGGCCTCCGAAAACACTGAAGCTTTCTTT CASSFIQGASENTEAFF
TRBJ1-1 TRBD1 few 13 TRBV27 TGTGCCAGCAGTTTACAGGGGGCTGGTGAAGCTTTCTTT CASSLQGAGEAFF
TRBJ1-2 NA NA 13 TRBV4-3 TGCGCCAGCAGCCTCAACGACAGGCTGGGCTACACCTTC CASSLNDRLGYTF
TRBJ2-5 TRBD2 many 15 TRBV10-3 TGTGCCAGCCTCCCTAGCGGGGGGGCCCAAGAGACCCAGTACTTC CASLPSGGAQETQYF
TRBJ2-6 NA few 16 TRBV18 TGTGCCAGCTCACTTAGTTCCGGATCTGGGGCCAACGTCCTGACTTTC CASSLSSGSGANVLTF
TRBJ1-1 NA many 16 TRBV7-2 TGTGCCAGCAGCCGCGAGAGGGCAGGGGCGGACACTGAAGCTTTCTTT CASSRERAGADTEAFF
TRBJ2-1 NA many 11 TRBV6-2/TRBV6-3 TGTGCCAGCAGCCCGGGTACGGAGCAGTTCTTC CASSPGTEQFF
TRBJ1-4 NA NA 14 TRBV3-1 TGTGCCAGCAGCTTCAGGGTAACTAATGAAAAACTGTTTTTT CASSFRVTNEKLFF